The 24 T cell receptor beta chains in this list originate from one sample, sequenced in a study of cytomegalovirus exposure and HLA in healthy donors. Primers for the PCR totalled 60 Vbeta and 13 Jbeta. The repertoire was sequenced with immunoSEQ multiplex PCR; TCRdb's copy has only in-frame clones and lacks some. The sample consists of about 99,000 clones, approximately 80% of them appearing once. Sample: PBMCs. The receptors shown here come from a woman aged 18-29 years in good health and CMV-seropositive.

The table lists this clone with a few counts. J is TRBJ1-2 and V is TRBV28, with 7 bases aligning to TRBD1. The CDR3 covers 13 residues. V shed 6 bases and J 4 bases; nucleotides not matched to a gene: 5. The germline gives CDR1 MDHEN, CDR2 SYDVKM. For the CDR3, the DNA is TGTGCCAGCAGCACCGGGACAGTCTATGGCTACACCTTC. Translation: CASSTGTVYGYTF.

This sequence joins TRBV7-2 and TRBJ2-7; 9 nucleotides align to TRBD2. Germline-derived CDR1 and CDR2 are SGHTA and FQGNSA. The CDR3 totals 15 residues. V gave up 5 bases and J gave up 2 bases; unmatched junction bases: 7. CDR3 residues: CASSPWLAGTYEQYF. CDR3 DNA: TGTGCCAGCAGCCCTTGGCTAGCGGGAACCTACGAGCAGTACTTC.

The rearrangement uses TRBV25-1 and TRBJ1-1, with 9 bases aligning to TRBD1. V gave up 3 bases and J gave up 1 base; unmatched junction bases: 0. The CDR3 contains 14 residues. CDR1 MGHDK and CDR2 SYGVNS come from the germline V gene. As DNA, the CDR3 is TGTGCCAGCAGTGAGACAGGGGGGAACACTGAAGCTTTCTTT. Amino acids: CASSETGGNTEAFF.

This chain uses TRBV30 with TRBJ1-1; no firm D call. Germline CDR1 is GTSNPN and CDR2 is SVGIG (reference sequence). V lost 3 bases to trimming and J lost 6 bases, with 17 bases between them. The CDR3 is 14 residues long. CDR3 DNA sequence: TGTGCCTGGAGGGAACTAGGGATTGCTTCTGAAGCTTTCTTT. Translated, it gives CAWRELGIASEAFF.

The rearrangement uses TRBV7-8 and TRBJ2-5; D remains ambiguous. Germline V CDR1 and CDR2: SGHVS, FQNEAQ. There are 14 residues in the CDR3. Trimming stripped 5 bases from V and 2 bases from J, with 12 bases between. The chain's CDR3 is CASSQVGRQETQYF. The CDR3 DNA is TGTGCCAGCAGCCAAGTGGGCCGACAAGAGACCCAGTACTTC.

In the case of this clone: A read error may account for a junction end that differs from germline. The gene calls are TRBV7-7 and TRBJ2-1; 10 nucleotides match TRBD2. The CDR3 contains 15 residues. Germline CDR1 and CDR2: SSHAT and FNYEAQ (reference sequence). Written as DNA, the CDR3 is TGTGCTAGCAGCTTAGGACTAGCGGACTACAATGAGCAGTTCTTC. Protein sequence: CASSLGLADYNEQFF.

The genes are TRBV7-8 and TRBJ1-1; 8 bases map to TRBD1. The CDR3 extends over 15 amino acids. With V trimmed by 3 bases and J by 5 bases, 8 bases remained unmatched. Per germline, CDR1 SGHVS and CDR2 FQNEAQ. In DNA, the CDR3 is TGTGCCAGCAGCTTCCAGCCGACAGGGGCGACTGAAGCTTTCTTT. Amino acids: CASSFQPTGATEAFF.

The chain has TRBV6-6 and TRBJ2-2, with D possibly matching TRBD1 (5 bases). CDR3 length equals 12 residues. Germline lookup yields CDR1 MNHNY and CDR2 SVGAGI (reference sequence). V dropped 6 bases and J dropped 7 bases, with 9 bases sitting between them. The CDR3 coding sequence is TGTGCCAGCAGCTCCCAGGGCGGGGAGCTGTTTTTT. Translated: CASSSQGGELFF.

Concerning this clone: The junction and the germline gene differ at one end; a read error may be behind it. The chain joins TRBV7-7 to TRBJ2-2, with TRBD2 as a possible D gene (5 bases). This CDR3 has 13 amino acids. Germline V gene data show CDR1 as SSHAT and CDR2 as FNYEAQ (reference sequence). CDR3 bases: TGTGCTAGCAGCTTAACTAGTTCCGGGGAGCTGTTTTTT. Amino acid sequence: CASSLTSSGELFF.

The V and J genes are TRBV6-1 and TRBJ1-1, with D unresolved. This CDR3 spans 14 amino acids. The germline V gene encodes CDR1 MNHNS and CDR2 SASEGT. With 5 bases removed from V and 12 bases from J, the gap between germline ends came to 22 bases. The CDR3 nucleotides are TGTGCCAGCAGTTCCGAGACTGCCCGGGTAACGCCTTTCTTT. Translated, it gives CASSSETARVTPFF.

The CDR3 sequence is CASSLQNLIQPQHF. In nucleotides, the CDR3 is TGTGCCAGCAGTCTACAGAACCTTATTCAGCCCCAGCATTTT. The chain has TRBV28 and TRBJ1-5, with D uncertain. The V gene's germline CDR1 is MDHEN and CDR2 SYDVKM. Trimming removed 5 bases at V and 6 bases at J, with 14 bases between. The CDR3 covers 14 residues.

V is TRBV6-6 and J is TRBJ2-1, with 9 bases aligning to TRBD2. Losses at the gene ends were 5 bases for V and 4 bases for J; bases not matched to a gene: 9. CDR3 length: 16 residues. Per the germline V gene, CDR1 is MNHNY and CDR2 is SVGAGI (reference sequence). The CDR3 DNA reads TGTGCCAGCAGTCGACCCGGGACTAGCCGATACAATGAGCAGTTCTTC. Protein sequence: CASSRPGTSRYNEQFF.

The gene calls are TRBV25-1 and TRBJ2-5; D is unclear. This CDR3 has 12 residues. CDR1 is MGHDK, CDR2 SYGVNS, per germline. Trimming left V 3 bases short and J 2 bases short, with 4 bases between. The CDR3 DNA follows: TGTGCCAGCAGTGAGCGGCAAGAGACCCAGTACTTC. This codes for CASSERQETQYF.

This clone came up once. This chain joins TRBV10-2 and TRBJ1-4, with D tentatively TRBD1 (6 bases). The CDR3 extends over 19 amino acids. The ends were cut back, 0 bases at V and 4 bases at J, with 21 bases in the middle. CDR1 is WSHSY and CDR2 is SAAADI in the germline V gene. The CDR3 here is CASSESPVGTRYINEKLFF. The CDR3 DNA follows: TGCGCCAGCAGTGAGTCCCCTGTCGGGACACGGTATATTAATGAAAAACTGTTTTTT.

The chain uses TRBV7-8 and TRBJ2-7, with D possibly TRBD2 on 6 matching bases. CDR1 and CDR2 from the germline V gene are SGHVS and FQNEAQ. The CDR3 is made up of 14 amino acids. Trimming shortened V by 2 bases and J by 2 bases, and 10 bases separated the two germline ends. The chain's CDR3 is CASSLLAKAYEQYF. For the CDR3, the DNA is TGTGCCAGCAGCTTACTAGCGAAAGCCTACGAGCAGTACTTC. The entire variable domain, with the rest obtained from reference TRBV7-8 and TRBJ2-7, is as follows: GAGVSQSPRYKVAKRGQDVALRCDPISGHVSLFWYQQALGQGPEFLTYFQNEAQLDKSGLPSDRFFAERPEGSVSTLKIQRTQQEDSAVYLCASSLLAKAYEQYFGPGTRLTVT.

This clone was observed once. The junction departs from germline at one end; a sequencing error may be responsible. The gene calls are TRBV25-1 and TRBJ1-1; TRBD1 matches at 8 bases. CDR1 and CDR2 from the germline V gene are MGHDK and SYGVNS. The CDR3 sequence is 15 residues long. For the CDR3, the DNA is TGTGCCTGCAGTGACCCGGGACAGGTGAACACTGAAGCTTTCTTT. Translation: CACSDPGQVNTEAFF. Looking up the rest from reference TRBV25-1 and TRBJ1-1 gives the full variable domain: EADIYQTPRYLVIGTGKKITLECSQTMGHDKMYWYQQDPGMELHLIHYSYGVNSTEKGDLSSESTVSRIRTEHFPLTLESARPSHTSQYLCACSDPGQVNTEAFFGQGTRLTVV.

This rearrangement joins TRBV6-1 to TRBJ1-3; D is ambiguous. This CDR3 spans 13 amino acids. CDR1 MNHNS and CDR2 SASEGT come from the germline V gene. Trimming pared 7 bases from V and 0 bases from J, leaving 7 bases between. The chain's CDR3 is CASTLSSGNTIYF. The CDR3 DNA is TGTGCCAGCACCTTATCCTCTGGAAACACCATATATTTT.

V and J are TRBV30 and TRBJ1-1; 9 bases map to TRBD1. With V trimmed by 1 base and J by 4 bases, 13 bases remained unmatched. Germline CDR1 GTSNPN, CDR2 SVGIG (reference sequence). The CDR3 is 17 residues long. The CDR3 loop reads CAWSDRTGDAIATEAFF. CDR3 coding DNA: TGTGCCTGGAGTGACCGGACAGGGGACGCAATAGCCACTGAAGCTTTCTTT.

The J gene is TRBJ1-2, the V gene TRBV5-6; 12 bases are shared with TRBD1. This CDR3 comprises 15 residues. The germline CDR1 and CDR2 sequences are SGHDT and YYEEEE. V shed 4 bases, J shed 8 bases, and the junction held 9 bases outside the gene matches. The CDR3, as DNA: TGTGCCAGCAGCGAACCGGGACAGGGGGCAAGGGGCTACACCTTC. As protein: CASSEPGQGARGYTF. Supplemented by reference TRBV5-6 and TRBJ1-2, the full variable domain reads DAGVTQSPTHLIKTRGQQVTLRCSPKSGHDTVSWYQQALGQGPQFIFQYYEEEERQRGNFPDRFSGHQFPNYSSELNVNALLLGDSALYLCASSEPGQGARGYTFGSGTRLTVV.

V is TRBV5-1 and J is TRBJ2-7; D is uncertain. V lost 0 bases to trimming and J lost 1 base, with 14 bases between them. The CDR3 is 16 amino acids. Germline CDR1 reads SGHRS; CDR2 reads YFSETQ. The CDR3 spells CASSLEPSGPSYEQYF. Written as DNA, the CDR3 is TGCGCCAGCAGCTTGGAGCCCTCGGGTCCGTCCTACGAGCAGTACTTC.

The chain combines TRBV30 with TRBJ1-5, with D tentatively TRBD1 (6 bases). Per germline, CDR1 GTSNPN and CDR2 SVGIG (reference sequence). The CDR3 has 16 residues. V lost 2 bases to trimming and J lost 5 bases, with 19 bases between them. The chain's CDR3 is CAWSPDPDSRDQPQHF. The DNA for the CDR3 is TGTGCCTGGAGTCCTGACCCGGACAGTCGAGATCAGCCCCAGCATTTT.

The chain carries TRBV27 and TRBJ1-4, with D maybe TRBD1 (5 bases). The CDR3 sequence is 16 residues long. CDR1 and CDR2 from the germline V gene are MNHEY and SMNVEV (reference sequence). The germline V and J ends were trimmed by 2 bases and 2 bases, with 12 bases remaining between them. The CDR3 protein is CASSLTGVGTNEKLFF. The DNA of the CDR3 is TGTGCCAGCAGTTTAACGGGGGTAGGCACTAATGAAAAACTGTTTTTT.

V and J are TRBV5-4 and TRBJ2-6, with D possibly TRBD2 on 6 matching bases. The germline CDR1 and CDR2 sequences are SGHNT and YYREEE (reference sequence). V was clipped by 6 bases and J by 0 bases, with 25 bases between them. This CDR3 spans 20 amino acids. CDR3: CASIQNPGTPYPSGANVLTF. The CDR3 bases are TGTGCCAGCATCCAAAACCCCGGGACTCCATACCCCTCTGGGGCCAACGTCCTGACTTTC. The full variable domain, with the rest looked up from reference TRBV5-4 and TRBJ2-6, is ETGVTQSPTHLIKTRGQQVTLRCSSQSGHNTVSWYQQALGQGPQFIFQYYREEENGRGNFPPRFSGLQFPNYSSELNVNALELDDSALYLCASIQNPGTPYPSGANVLTFGAGSRLTVL.

This clone was recorded once. The chain links TRBV7-9 to TRBJ2-7; no definite D call. The CDR3 length is 17 residues. Trimming removed 5 bases from V and 0 bases from J, with 20 bases in between. Per germline, CDR1 SEHNR and CDR2 FQNEAQ (reference sequence). The DNA of the CDR3 is TGTGCCAGCAGCCCCCTAGGCCCAATCCCTATCTCCTACGAGCAGTACTTC. As protein: CASSPLGPIPISYEQYF.